A single sample is the source of the 16 T cell receptor beta chains below, sequenced in a study of blood T cell repertoires in COVID-19. Sequencing was performed with immunoSEQ multiplex PCR; in TCRdb, only in-frame clones are kept and a portion is missing. Of about 82,000 clones in the sample, about 78% are singletons; the top ten hold 35% to 40%. The sequenced sample was peripheral blood. The receptor source for this set is a man aged 60 to 75 with COVID-19, enrolled during active disease.

This sequence joins TRBV9 and TRBJ2-2; D remains ambiguous. Germline CDR1 SGDLS, CDR2 YYNGEE. Trimming shortened V by 4 bases and J by 3 bases, and 10 bases separated the two germline ends. The CDR3 loop spans 14 amino acids. The CDR3 sequence is CASSSPSDTGELFF. Here the CDR3 DNA reads TGTGCCAGCAGCAGCCCGAGCGACACCGGGGAGCTGTTTTTT.

The chain has TRBV18 and TRBJ2-2; D is ambiguous. CDR1 and CDR2 from the germline V gene are KGHSH and LQKENI. The CDR3 is 14 residues long. V shed 3 bases and J shed 4 bases, with 9 bases lying between them. CDR3 protein: CASSPRSATGELFF. As DNA, the CDR3 is TGTGCCAGCTCACCGAGGTCGGCCACCGGGGAGCTGTTTTTT.

This clone was seen many times. V is TRBV5-8 and J is TRBJ2-3; a weak D match, TRBD1 (6 bases). The V gene lost 1 base and the J gene lost 1 base, with 10 bases spanning the gap. The CDR3 spans 15 residues. Germline-derived CDR1 and CDR2 are SGHTS and YDEGEE. CDR3 residues: CASSLWQGRTDTQYF. CDR3 coding DNA: TGTGCCAGCAGCTTGTGGCAGGGGCGCACAGATACGCAGTATTTT.

This clone was detected only a few times. V usage is TRBV19 and J usage is TRBJ1-1, with 7 nucleotides matching TRBD1. The ends lost 7 bases at V and 0 bases at J; junction bases unmatched: 8. CDR3 length equals 15 residues. Germline CDR1 and CDR2: LNHDA and SQIVND (reference sequence). CDR3 sequence: CASITTTGVNTEAFF. The CDR3 DNA sequence: TGTGCCAGTATAACTACAACAGGGGTGAACACTGAAGCTTTCTTT.

This clone has just one count. The rearrangement uses TRBV5-5 and TRBJ1-1; 9 nucleotides line up with TRBD1. The germline CDR1 and CDR2 sequences are SGHKS and YYEKEE (reference sequence). The CDR3 loop spans 15 amino acids. V shed 1 base, J shed 4 bases, and the junction held 5 bases outside the gene matches. As DNA, the CDR3 is TGTGCCAGCAGCTTGTCCTTGGACAGGGGCACTGAAGCTTTCTTT. Its protein is CASSLSLDRGTEAFF. The full variable domain, rest sourced from reference TRBV5-5 and TRBJ1-1, is DAGVTQSPTHLIKTRGQQVTLRCSPISGHKSVSWYQQVLGQGPQFIFQYYEKEERGRGNFPDRFSARQFPNYSSELNVNALLLGDSALYLCASSLSLDRGTEAFFGQGTRLTVV.

This rearrangement joins TRBV5-5 to TRBJ1-1, with 9 bases identical to TRBD1. V dropped 5 bases and J dropped 9; count of bases not matched to a gene: 5. The CDR3 consists of 12 residues. Germline V lookup: CDR1 SGHKS, CDR2 YYEKEE (reference sequence). The DNA of the CDR3 is TGTGCCAGCAGTCGCGACAGGGGGAAAGCTTTCTTT. It translates to CASSRDRGKAFF.

The V and J genes are TRBV30 and TRBJ2-7; 10 bases map to TRBD1. With V trimmed by 2 bases and J by 2 bases, 3 bases remained unmatched. This CDR3 contains 14 residues. The germline CDR1 and CDR2 sequences are GTSNPN and SVGIG (reference sequence). CDR3 bases: TGTGCCTGGAGTAAGGGACAGGGGCCCTACGAGCAGTACTTC. Amino acids: CAWSKGQGPYEQYF.

The genes are TRBV21-1 and TRBJ1-2; TRBD1 reflects the table's D call only, with no check against the DNA. TRBV21-1 is reported as a pseudogene. The CDR3 spans 21 residues. This CDR3 reads CASSKEGFTGGGSLIIYGYTF. The CDR3, as DNA: TGTGCCAGCAGCAAAGAGGGGTTCACAGGGGGCGGCTCCCTGATAATCTATGGCTACACCTTC.

The chain has TRBV5-4 and TRBJ2-1; 9 bases are shared with TRBD1. CDR1 and CDR2 (germline): SGHNT, YYREEE (reference sequence). The length of the CDR3 is 15 residues. V shed 0 bases and J 8 bases; nucleotides not matched to a gene: 6. CDR3 amino acids: CASSLGGQGKDEQFF. The CDR3 region has the DNA TGTGCCAGCAGCTTGGGGGGACAGGGAAAGGATGAGCAGTTCTTC.

Note on this clone: Other DNA variants within this sample encode the same CDR3. The V call is TRBV5-5, the J call TRBJ2-3; 9 nucleotides match TRBD2. The CDR3 sequence is 16 residues long. Losses at the gene ends were 10 bases for V and 14 bases for J; bases not matched to a gene: 26. The germline CDR1 and CDR2 sequences are SGHKS and YYEKEE (reference sequence). CDR3 nucleotide sequence: TGTGCCCCCTGCTGGGGCGGGGGCGGGAGGGCCCTCCCTGGGTATTTT. Amino acids: CAPCWGGGGRALPGYF.

CDR3 sequence reads: CASSLDRAGETQYF. CDR3 in DNA: TGTGCCAGCAGTCTGGACAGGGCTGGGGAGACCCAGTACTTC. V usage is TRBV6-5 and J usage is TRBJ2-5; TRBD1 aligns across 8 bases. The J segment lost 5 bases and the V segment lost 5 bases, leaving 7 bases of the junction unmatched. The CDR3 has 14 amino acids. Germline loops: CDR1 MNHEY, CDR2 SVGAGI.

The rearrangement uses TRBV6-5 and TRBJ1-3, with D hard to call. The CDR3 spans 14 residues. Germline-derived CDR1 and CDR2 are MNHEY and SVGAGI. V lost 6 bases, J lost 1 base, and 10 bases lay in between. CDR3 region: CASRVDGSGNTIYF. The CDR3 coding sequence is TGTGCCAGCAGGGTTGACGGGTCTGGAAACACCATATATTTT.

This clone was seen only a few times. The rearrangement uses TRBV7-3 and TRBJ2-2, with 8 bases aligning to TRBD1. The CDR3 length is 14 residues. The germline V gene has CDR1 SGHTA and CDR2 FQGTGA. The J segment lost 3 bases and the V segment lost 3 bases, leaving 0 bases of the junction unmatched. CDR3 region: CASSLTGDTGELFF. The CDR3 DNA is TGTGCCAGCAGCTTGACAGGGGACACCGGGGAGCTGTTTTTT.

The CDR3 nucleotides are TGTGCCAGCAGCTTAGTGGAACGGGTGCAAGAGACCCAGTACTTC. It encodes CASSLVERVQETQYF. This chain links TRBV11-1 with TRBJ2-5, with D hard to call. The germline V and J ends were trimmed by 1 base and 2 bases, with 11 bases remaining between them. The germline V gene encodes CDR1 SGHAT and CDR2 FQDESV (reference sequence). This CDR3 contains 15 residues.

The chain links TRBV7-2 to TRBJ1-6; D gene unclear. CDR3 length: 15 amino acids. The V gene lost 0 bases and the J gene lost 12 bases, with 15 bases spanning the gap. Per the germline V gene, CDR1 is SGHTA and CDR2 is FQGNSA. Here the CDR3 reads CASSLALILGQPLHF. CDR3 DNA: TGTGCCAGCAGCTTAGCGTTGATCCTCGGTCAACCCCTCCACTTT.

In nucleotides, the CDR3 is TGTGCCAGCAGCTTGTCGGCAGGGCCGGGCTACACCTTC. It specifies CASSLSAGPGYTF. This chain joins TRBV5-4 and TRBJ1-2; maybe TRBD1 (5 bases). The germline gives CDR1 SGHNT, CDR2 YYREEE (reference sequence). This CDR3 region has 13 residues. V lost 1 base, J lost 8 bases, and 12 bases lay in between.